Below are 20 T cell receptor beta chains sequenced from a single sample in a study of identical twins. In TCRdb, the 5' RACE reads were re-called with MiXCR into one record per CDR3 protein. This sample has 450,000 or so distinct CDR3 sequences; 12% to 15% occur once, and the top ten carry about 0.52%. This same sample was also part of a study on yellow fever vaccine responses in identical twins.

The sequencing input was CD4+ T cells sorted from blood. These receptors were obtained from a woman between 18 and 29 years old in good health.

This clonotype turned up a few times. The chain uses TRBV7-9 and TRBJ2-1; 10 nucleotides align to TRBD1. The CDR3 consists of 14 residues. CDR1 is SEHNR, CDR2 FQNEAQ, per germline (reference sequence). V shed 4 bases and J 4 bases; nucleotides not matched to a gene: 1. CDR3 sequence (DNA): TGTGCCAGCAGCTGGGGACAGGGGTACAATGAGCAGTTCTTC. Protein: CASSWGQGYNEQFF. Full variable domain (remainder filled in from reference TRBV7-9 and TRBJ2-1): DTGVSQNPRHKITKRGQNVTFRCDPISEHNRLYWYRQTLGQGPEFLTYFQNEAQLEKSRLLSDRFSAERPKGSFSTLEIQRTEQGDSAMYLCASSWGQGYNEQFFGPGTRLTVL.

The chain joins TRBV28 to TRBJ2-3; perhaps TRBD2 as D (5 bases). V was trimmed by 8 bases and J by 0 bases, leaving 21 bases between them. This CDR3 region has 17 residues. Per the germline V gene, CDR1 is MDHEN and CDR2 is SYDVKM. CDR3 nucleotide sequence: TGTGCCAGCGGGCTCGGCGGGCTAGCTACTAGCACAGATACGCAGTATTTT. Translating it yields CASGLGGLATSTDTQYF.

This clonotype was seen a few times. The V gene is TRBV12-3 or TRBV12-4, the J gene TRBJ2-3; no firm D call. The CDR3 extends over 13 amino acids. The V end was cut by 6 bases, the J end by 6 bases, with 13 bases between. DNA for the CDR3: TGTGCCAGCAGCGTACAACAGAGGGATACGCAGTATTTT. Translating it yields CASSVQQRDTQYF.

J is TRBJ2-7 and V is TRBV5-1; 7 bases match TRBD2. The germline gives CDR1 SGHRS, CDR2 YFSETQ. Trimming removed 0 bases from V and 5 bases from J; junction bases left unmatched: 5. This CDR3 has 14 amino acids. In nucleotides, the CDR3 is TGCGCCAGCAGCTTGGAGCGGGGAGGGGACGAGCAGTACTTC. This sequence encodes CASSLERGGDEQYF.

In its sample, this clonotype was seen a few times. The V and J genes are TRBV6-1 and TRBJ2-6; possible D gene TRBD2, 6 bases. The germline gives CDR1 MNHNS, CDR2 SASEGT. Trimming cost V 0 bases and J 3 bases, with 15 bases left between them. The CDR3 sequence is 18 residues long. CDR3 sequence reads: CASSEAGELAIGANVLTF. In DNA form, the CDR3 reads TGTGCCAGCAGTGAAGCGGGGGAACTAGCTATTGGGGCCAACGTCCTGACTTTC.

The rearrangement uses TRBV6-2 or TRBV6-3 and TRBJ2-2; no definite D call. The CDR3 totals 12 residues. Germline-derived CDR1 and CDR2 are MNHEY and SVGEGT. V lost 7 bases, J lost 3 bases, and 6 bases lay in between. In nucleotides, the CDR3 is TGTGCCAGCAATCTACACACCGGGGAGCTGTTTTTT. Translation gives CASNLHTGELFF.

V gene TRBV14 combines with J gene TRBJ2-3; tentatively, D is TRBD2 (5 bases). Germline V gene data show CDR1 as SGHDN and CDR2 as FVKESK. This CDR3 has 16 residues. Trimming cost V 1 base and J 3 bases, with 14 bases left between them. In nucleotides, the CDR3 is TGTGCCAGCAGCCAAGTTCGGGCCCCGGGAACAGATACGCAGTATTTT. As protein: CASSQVRAPGTDTQYF. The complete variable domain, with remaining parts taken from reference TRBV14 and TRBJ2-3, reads EAGVTQFPSHSVIEKGQTVTLRCDPISGHDNLYWYRRVMGKEIKFLLHFVKESKQDESGMPNNRFLAERTGGTYSTLKVQPAELEDSGVYFCASSQVRAPGTDTQYFGPGTRLTVL.

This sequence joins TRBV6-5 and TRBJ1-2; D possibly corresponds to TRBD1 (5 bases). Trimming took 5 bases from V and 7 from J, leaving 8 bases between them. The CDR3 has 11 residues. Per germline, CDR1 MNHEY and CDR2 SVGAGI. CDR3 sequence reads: CASSDSAGYTF. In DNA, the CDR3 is TGTGCCAGCAGTGACAGCGCTGGCTACACCTTC.

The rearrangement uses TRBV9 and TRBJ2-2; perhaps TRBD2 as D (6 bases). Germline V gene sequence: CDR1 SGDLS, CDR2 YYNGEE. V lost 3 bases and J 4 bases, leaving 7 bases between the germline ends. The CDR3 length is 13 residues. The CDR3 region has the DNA TGTGCCAGCAGCGCCGGGAGCACCGGGGAGCTGTTTTTT. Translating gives CASSAGSTGELFF.

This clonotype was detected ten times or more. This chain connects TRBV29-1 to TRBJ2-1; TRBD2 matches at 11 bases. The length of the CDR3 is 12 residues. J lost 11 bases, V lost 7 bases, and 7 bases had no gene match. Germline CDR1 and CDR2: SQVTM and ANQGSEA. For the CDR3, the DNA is TGCAGCGCCCTAGCGGGAGGCGTGAAGCAGTTCTTC. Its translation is CSALAGGVKQFF.

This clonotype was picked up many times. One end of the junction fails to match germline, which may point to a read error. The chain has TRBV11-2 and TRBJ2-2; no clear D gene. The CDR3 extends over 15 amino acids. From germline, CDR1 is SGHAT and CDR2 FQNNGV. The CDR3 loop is CASSVESSGTGELFF. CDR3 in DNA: TGTGCCAGCAGCGTAGAATCCTCGGGCACCGGGGAGCTGTTTTTT.

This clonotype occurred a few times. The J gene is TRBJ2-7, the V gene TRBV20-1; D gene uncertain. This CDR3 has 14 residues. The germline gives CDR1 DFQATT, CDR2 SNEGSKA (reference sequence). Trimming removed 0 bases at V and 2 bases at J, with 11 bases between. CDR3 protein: CSARDGLFAYEQYF. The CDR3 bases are TGCAGTGCTAGAGACGGTCTTTTTGCCTACGAGCAGTACTTC.

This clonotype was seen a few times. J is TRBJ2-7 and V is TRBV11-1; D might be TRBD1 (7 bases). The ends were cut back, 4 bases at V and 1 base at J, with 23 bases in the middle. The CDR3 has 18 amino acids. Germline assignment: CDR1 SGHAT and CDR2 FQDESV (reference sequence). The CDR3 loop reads CASSSRLVDPGGSYEQYF. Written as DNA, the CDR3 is TGTGCCAGCAGCTCAAGACTAGTCGACCCAGGGGGTTCCTACGAGCAGTACTTC.

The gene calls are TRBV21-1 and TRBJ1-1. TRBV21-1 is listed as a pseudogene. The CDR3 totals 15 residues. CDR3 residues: CASSLSYGGLGRAFF. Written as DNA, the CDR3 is TGTGCCAGCAGCCTTTCGTACGGGGGACTCGGGCGGGCTTTCTTT.

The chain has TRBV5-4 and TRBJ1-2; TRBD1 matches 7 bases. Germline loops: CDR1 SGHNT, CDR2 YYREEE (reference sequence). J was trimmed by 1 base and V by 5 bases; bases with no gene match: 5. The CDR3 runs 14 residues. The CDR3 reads CASRPGGNNYGYTF. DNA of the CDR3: TGTGCCAGCAGACCAGGGGGGAATAACTATGGCTACACCTTC.

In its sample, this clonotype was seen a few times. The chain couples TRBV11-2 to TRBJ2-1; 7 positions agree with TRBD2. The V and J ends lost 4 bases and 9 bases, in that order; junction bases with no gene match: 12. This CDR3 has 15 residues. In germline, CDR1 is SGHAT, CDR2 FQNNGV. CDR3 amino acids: CASSSIQNGRSEQFF. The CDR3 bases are TGTGCCAGCAGCTCGATCCAGAACGGGAGGAGTGAGCAGTTCTTC.

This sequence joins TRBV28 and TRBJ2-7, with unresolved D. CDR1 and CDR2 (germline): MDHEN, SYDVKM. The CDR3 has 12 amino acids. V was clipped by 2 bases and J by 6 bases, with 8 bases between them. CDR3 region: CASSLPLLEQYF. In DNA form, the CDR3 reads TGTGCCAGCAGTTTACCCCTCCTCGAGCAGTACTTC.

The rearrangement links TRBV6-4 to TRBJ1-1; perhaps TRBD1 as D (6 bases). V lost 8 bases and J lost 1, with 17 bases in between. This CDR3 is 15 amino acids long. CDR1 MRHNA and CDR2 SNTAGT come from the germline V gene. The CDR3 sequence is CASPFRQAPNTEAFF. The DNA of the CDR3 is TGTGCCAGCCCTTTTCGACAGGCGCCGAACACTGAAGCTTTCTTT.

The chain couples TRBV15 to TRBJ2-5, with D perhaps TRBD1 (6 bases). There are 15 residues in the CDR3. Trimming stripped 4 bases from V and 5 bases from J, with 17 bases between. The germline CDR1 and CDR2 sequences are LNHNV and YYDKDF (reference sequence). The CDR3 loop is CATSNVQGLVETQYF. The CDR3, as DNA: TGTGCCACCAGCAACGTTCAGGGGCTTGTGGAGACCCAGTACTTC.

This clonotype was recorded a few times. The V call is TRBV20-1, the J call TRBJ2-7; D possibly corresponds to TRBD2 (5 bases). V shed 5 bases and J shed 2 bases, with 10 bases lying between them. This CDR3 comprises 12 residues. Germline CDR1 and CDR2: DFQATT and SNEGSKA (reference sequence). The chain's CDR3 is CSADDGTYEQYF. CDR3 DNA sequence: TGCAGTGCTGACGACGGGACCTACGAGCAGTACTTC.